The following is a T cell receptor (beta chain) sequence with its context. The specificity of this receptor is unknown. No qualities accompany the bases; no much larger clone lies one base away. TCRbeta CDR3 regions were amplified from genomic DNA by means of the immunoSEQ Assay, a bias-controlled multiplex PCR. The published analysis was carried out like this. The number of nucleated cells in each sample was estimated from the amplification of reference gene primers within the assay. To quantify the absolute abundance of each unique TCRbeta CDR3 rearrangement, sequence reads were collapsed and filtered. For each sample, productive Simpson clonality was calculated as the square root of Simpson's diversity index over productive rearrangements. Drawn from immuneACCESS, this table holds only the in-frame rearrangements with V and J called that TCRdb kept. Clones are partly lost; checked studies trace under half to an unresolved V gene and leave the rest unexplained. The DNA was the basis for D and trimming; V, J and clone size are from that table. This sample gives more than 250,000 clones in total; approximately 90% of them show up just once. 1.5% to 2% of the sample comes from the top ten.

These data come from a study of blood T cell repertoires in COVID-19 (dated by TCRdb to 2018 to 2021). Broadly, across the study: Samples covering the acute and convalescent phases of COVID-19 were provided by collaborators in the United States, Italy and Spain. The samples were drawn from the first 160 participants of the ongoing ImmuneRACE study and from 950 to 1,500 subjects provided by 6 global collaborators. Where available, HLA class I and class II types were taken from metadata supplied by the sample provider and were not determined by assay-based typing. The prospective study material was composed of cDNA or gDNA derived from T cells, B-cell-depleted T cells, or PBMCs. A de-identified subject ID, COVID-19 status, age in years and sex were almost always included in the sample metadata. A freely available public database, intended as a resource for researchers studying the immune response to SARS-CoV-2, is where the repertoires were released. Deeply sampled blood TCRbeta repertoires from subjects exposed to, actively infected with, or recovered from COVID-19 were included in the dataset.

The CDR3 runs 14 amino acids, cysteine and phenylalanine included. Only the CDR3 portion is preserved as DNA: 42 bases, with reading frame beginning at the first base. CDR1 and CDR2 are read off the germline V gene as MNHEY and SVGAGI. At the junction V is shortened by 2 bases and J by 1 base, with 6 bases in between. One collaborating source in Seattle enrolled patients while the patients were actively infected and followed the patients over time throughout the course of disease. Each collaborating institution followed its own protocols to collect whole blood in K2EDTA tubes. For TCRbeta analysis, collaborator samples were shipped as frozen whole blood, as isolated PBMCs, or as DNA extracted from either sample type. Overall results and qualifications from the work: The quantity of clinical and demographic metadata differed by source and by participant and was supplied without curation.

Sequencing was done on a sample of peripheral blood. The sequence came from a woman aged 25 to 39 with COVID-19, enrolled during active disease. Rearrangement joined TRBV6-5 to TRBJ1-5; a confident D gene designation cannot be given. In nucleotides, the sequence is TGTGCCAGCAGTTACGGCGGGAGCAATCAGCCCCAGCATTTT. It encodes CASSYGGSNQPQHF.